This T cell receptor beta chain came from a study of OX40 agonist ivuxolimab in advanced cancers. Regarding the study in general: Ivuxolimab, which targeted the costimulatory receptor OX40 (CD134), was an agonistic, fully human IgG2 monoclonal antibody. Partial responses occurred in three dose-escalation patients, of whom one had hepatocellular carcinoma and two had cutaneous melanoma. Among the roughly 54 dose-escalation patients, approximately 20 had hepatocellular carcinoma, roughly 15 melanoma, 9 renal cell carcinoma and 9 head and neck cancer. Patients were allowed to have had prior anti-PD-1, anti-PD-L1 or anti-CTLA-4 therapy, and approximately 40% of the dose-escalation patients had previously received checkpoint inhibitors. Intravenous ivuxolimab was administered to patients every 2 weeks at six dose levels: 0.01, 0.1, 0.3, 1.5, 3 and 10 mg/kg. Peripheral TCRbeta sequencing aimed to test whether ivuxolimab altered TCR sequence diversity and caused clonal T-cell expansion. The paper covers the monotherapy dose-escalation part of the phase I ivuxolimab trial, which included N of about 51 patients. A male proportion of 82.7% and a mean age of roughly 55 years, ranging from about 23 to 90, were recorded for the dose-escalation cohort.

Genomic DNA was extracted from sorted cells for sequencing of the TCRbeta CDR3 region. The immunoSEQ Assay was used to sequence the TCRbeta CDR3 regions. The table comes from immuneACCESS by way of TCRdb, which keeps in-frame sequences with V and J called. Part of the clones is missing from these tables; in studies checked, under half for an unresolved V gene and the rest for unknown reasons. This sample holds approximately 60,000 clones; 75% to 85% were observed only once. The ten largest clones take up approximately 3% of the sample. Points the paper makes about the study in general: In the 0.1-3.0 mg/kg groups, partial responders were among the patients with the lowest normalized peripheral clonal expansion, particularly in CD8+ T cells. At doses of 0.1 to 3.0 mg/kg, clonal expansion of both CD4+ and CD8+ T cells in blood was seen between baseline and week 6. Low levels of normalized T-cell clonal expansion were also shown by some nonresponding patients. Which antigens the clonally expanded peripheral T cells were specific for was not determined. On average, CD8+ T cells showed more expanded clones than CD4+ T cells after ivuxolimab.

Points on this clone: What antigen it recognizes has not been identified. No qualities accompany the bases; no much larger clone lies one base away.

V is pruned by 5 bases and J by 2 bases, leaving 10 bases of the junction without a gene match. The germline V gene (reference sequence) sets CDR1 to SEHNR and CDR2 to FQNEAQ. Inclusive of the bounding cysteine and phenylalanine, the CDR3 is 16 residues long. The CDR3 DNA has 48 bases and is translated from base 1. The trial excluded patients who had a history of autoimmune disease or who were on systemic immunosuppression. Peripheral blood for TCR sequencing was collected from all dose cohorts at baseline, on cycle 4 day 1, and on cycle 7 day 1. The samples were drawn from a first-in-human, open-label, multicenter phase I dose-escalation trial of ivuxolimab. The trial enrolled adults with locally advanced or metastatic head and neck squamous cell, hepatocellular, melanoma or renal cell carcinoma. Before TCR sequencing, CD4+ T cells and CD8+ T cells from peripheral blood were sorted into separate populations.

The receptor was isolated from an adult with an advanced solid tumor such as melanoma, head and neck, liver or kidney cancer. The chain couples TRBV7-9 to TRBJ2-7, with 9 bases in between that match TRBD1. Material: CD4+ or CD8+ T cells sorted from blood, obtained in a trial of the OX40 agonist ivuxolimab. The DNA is TGTGCCAGCAGCCCGAGACAGGGGGAATTTCCCTACGAGCAGTACTTC. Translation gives CASSPRQGEFPYEQYF. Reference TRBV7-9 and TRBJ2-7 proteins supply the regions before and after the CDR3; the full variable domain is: DTGVSQNPRHKITKRGQNVTFRCDPISEHNRLYWYRQTLGQGPEFLTYFQNEAQLEKSRLLSDRFSAERPKGSFSTLEIQRTEQGDSAMYLCASSPRQGEFPYEQYFGPGTRLTVT.